Each of the 13 T cell receptor beta chains below was sequenced from the same sample in a study of CD8+ T cells in alopecia areata. RNA was extracted and reverse transcribed into cDNA as the sequencing template. Measured with immunoSEQ multiplex PCR; TCRdb has only the in-frame clones, and not every one. Among around 250,000 clones listed, roughly 69% were seen once. The specimen comprised CD4+ T cells sorted from blood, sampled at week 0. Source of these receptors: a human donor with alopecia areata.

V gene TRBV29-1 combines with J gene TRBJ2-7, with no clear D. Trimming cost V 2 bases and J 1 base, with 6 bases left between them. CDR1 is SQVTM, CDR2 ANQGSEA, per germline. The CDR3 has 12 amino acids. CDR3 coding DNA: TGCAGCGTTGAAATCAGGTCCTACGAGCAGTACTTC. Amino acids: CSVEIRSYEQYF.

V gene TRBV29-1 combines with J gene TRBJ2-3; no reliable D call. The CDR3 consists of 13 residues. Germline assignment: CDR1 SQVTM and CDR2 ANQGSEA. Trimming took off 5 bases at V and 0 bases at J, with 9 bases between the two ends. In DNA form, the CDR3 reads TGCAGCGTTACGGTGACCAGCACAGATACGCAGTATTTT. Amino acids: CSVTVTSTDTQYF.

The rearrangement links TRBV5-4 to TRBJ2-3; TRBD2 matches 7 bases. This CDR3 contains 15 residues. Germline values: CDR1 SGHNT, CDR2 YYREEE (reference sequence). Trimming removed 1 base from V and 0 bases from J; junction bases left unmatched: 2. The CDR3 region has the DNA TGTGCCAGCAGCTTGAGCGGGATCAGCACAGATACGCAGTATTTT. It specifies CASSLSGISTDTQYF.

The sample holds a few counts of this clone. The V gene is TRBV5-1, the J gene TRBJ2-5; no firm D call. Between the trimmed V and J ends, which lost 1 base and 1 base, there was a span of 8 bases. Germline CDR1 reads SGHRS; CDR2 reads YFSETQ. This CDR3 region has 14 residues. CDR3 in amino acids: CASSLKTPQETQYF. CDR3 sequence (DNA): TGCGCCAGCAGCTTGAAAACACCCCAAGAGACCCAGTACTTC.

Here the CDR3 reads CAWSLGTGYGELFF. For the CDR3, the DNA is TGTGCCTGGAGCCTCGGGACAGGTTACGGGGAGCTGTTTTTT. The gene calls are TRBV30 and TRBJ2-2; TRBD1 aligns across 8 bases. Trimming at V came to 3 bases and at J to 7 bases, leaving 7 bases not matched to a gene. Germline CDR1 and CDR2: GTSNPN and SVGIG (reference sequence). The CDR3 has 14 residues.

The V gene is TRBV30, the J gene TRBJ2-3, with 10 positions matching TRBD2. Germline loops: CDR1 GTSNPN, CDR2 SVGIG (reference sequence). V lost 6 bases and J lost 4; bases outside the gene matches: 10. The CDR3 sequence is 15 residues long. The CDR3 bases are TGTGCCTGCGCCAGAAGCGGGGGGGCAGCAGATACGCAGTATTTT. It yields the protein CACARSGGAADTQYF.

The chain uses TRBV4-1 and TRBJ2-3; D is unclear. The CDR3 is made up of 12 amino acids. Trimming pared 3 bases from V and 5 bases from J, leaving 6 bases between. Germline lookup yields CDR1 MGHRA and CDR2 YSYEKL. For the CDR3, the DNA is TGCGCCAGCAGCCAGGCCCTAGATACGCAGTATTTT. Residues: CASSQALDTQYF.

This clone occurred a few times. This chain joins TRBV29-1 and TRBJ2-2, with TRBD1 matching over 8 bases. This CDR3 comprises 13 residues. The germline V gene has CDR1 SQVTM and CDR2 ANQGSEA. The V and J ends lost 6 bases and 4 bases, in that order; junction bases with no gene match: 4. Written as DNA, the CDR3 is TGCAGCGTCCAGACAGGGGCCACCGGGGAGCTGTTTTTT. Its protein is CSVQTGATGELFF.

The genes are TRBV27 and TRBJ2-1, with D possibly being TRBD2 (6 bases). The V end was cut by 5 bases, the J end by 3 bases, with 11 bases between. CDR3 size: 14 residues. Germline V gene sequence: CDR1 MNHEY, CDR2 SMNVEV (reference sequence). Here the CDR3 reads CASSRPGGYNEQFF. The CDR3 nucleotides read TGTGCCAGCAGTCGTCCCGGGGGCTACAATGAGCAGTTCTTC.

This clone was detected only a few times. The rearrangement joins TRBV19 to TRBJ1-5; no clear D. Trimming took off 3 bases at V and 2 bases at J, with 8 bases between the two ends. The germline CDR1 and CDR2 sequences are LNHDA and SQIVND (reference sequence). CDR3 length: 14 residues. CDR3: CASSMKWGNQPQHF. The CDR3 region has the DNA TGTGCCAGTAGTATGAAGTGGGGCAATCAGCCCCAGCATTTT.

The CDR3 coding sequence is TGTGCCAGCGGCGAGAGGTCTGGAAACACCATATATTTT. Amino acids: CASGERSGNTIYF. The V and J genes are TRBV9 and TRBJ1-3, with D unresolved. The CDR3 runs to 13 residues. V lost 7 bases, J lost 1 base, and 9 bases lay in between. CDR1 and CDR2 from the germline V gene are SGDLS and YYNGEE.

V and J are TRBV29-1 and TRBJ2-1; 10 bases are a match to TRBD2. CDR1 SQVTM and CDR2 ANQGSEA come from the germline V gene. The CDR3 is 12 amino acids. V was pared by 7 bases and J by 5 bases, with 2 bases of the junction left unmatched. CDR3 DNA: TGCAGCGCTGGACTAGCGGACAATGAGCAGTTCTTC. Translating gives CSAGLADNEQFF.

The V and J genes are TRBV27 and TRBJ2-6; D is ambiguous. The length of the CDR3 is 14 residues. The V and J ends lost 10 bases and 0 bases respectively, with 10 bases between them. Germline-derived CDR1 and CDR2 are MNHEY and SMNVEV (reference sequence). The CDR3 bases are TGTGCCACCCTCCGGCACTCTGGGGCCAACGTCCTGACTTTC. Its translation is CATLRHSGANVLTF.